This T cell receptor (beta chain) emerged from a study of T cells in Graves' hyperthyroidism and ophthalmopathy. General observations from the study: Most thyroid clonotypes that were expanded above 0.001 also turned up in blood.

Using RNA transcripts as the source, TCR beta CDR3 regions were amplified. HTBI primers were used for first-round RT-PCR of the TCR CDR3. TCRdb ran MiXCR on the multiplex PCR reads and lists one entry per CDR3 protein. The sample holds roughly 840,000 distinct CDR3 sequences, 38% seen once. V lost 2 bases and J lost 3; bases outside the gene matches: 4. This CDR3 has 16 residues. Per germline, CDR1 SGHDN and CDR2 FVKESK. About this clonotype: What it binds is not known.

This chain uses TRBV14 with TRBJ2-5; 12 bases are shared with TRBD2. What was sequenced was blood. The source is a man younger than 30 with Graves' hyperthyroidism. The CDR3 region is CASSQTSGGLKETQYF. Here the CDR3 DNA reads TGTGCCAGCAGCCAAACTAGCGGGGGGCTCAAAGAGACCCAGTACTTC.